The T cell receptor (beta chain) under discussion was sequenced for a study of breast tumors, draining lymph nodes, adjacent tissues. This clonotype was detected ten times or more. The antigen is unknown. The length of the CDR3 is 13 residues. The germline gives CDR1 LGHNT, CDR2 FRNRAP. The V gene lost 1 base and the J gene lost 6 bases, with 10 bases spanning the gap. Breast cancer patients provided tissue from their axillary draining lymph nodes. Study results and limitations: Tumor T cell lymph node origin was a supported hypothesis, not proven. Most tumor T cells seemingly derive from lymph node, then expand in tumor.

TCRdb recomputed calls from the multiplex PCR reads with MiXCR, one row per CDR3 protein. The sample has 150,000 to 200,000 distinct CDR3 sequences, 25% to 40% seen once; the top ten hold roughly 4.5%. Sample: axillary lymph node tissue. This sequence originates from a female donor with breast cancer. Some clones in this sample may be carry-over from other donors' samples. The chain is built from TRBV12-5 and TRBJ2-7, with TRBD1 as a possible D gene (5 bases). CDR3 sequence (DNA): TGTGCTAGTGGTTTGGGACAGAACTTCGAGCAGTACTTC. As protein: CASGLGQNFEQYF.